This T cell receptor (beta chain) stems from a study of CD8+ T cells in alopecia areata (dated 2018 in TCRdb). Looking at the study overall: The treated patients took part in an open-label pilot trial in which moderate-to-severe alopecia areata was treated with oral tofacitinib at 5 to 10 mg twice daily. To study T cell clonal expansion in alopecia areata, the researchers applied high-throughput TCRbeta sequencing to both the C3H/HeJ mouse model and human patients. Patients on tofacitinib were biopsied at baseline and after 4 and 24 weeks of treatment, and several of the patients also had a later scalp biopsy. The RNA source kit depended on sample type: the PAXgene miRNA kit for fixed scalp, the miRNeasy kit for PBMCs, and the RNeasy kit for mouse skin. Patients stayed on tofacitinib for 6 to 18 months and then had 6 months of follow-up off drug so that delayed response and recurrence could be assessed. immunoSEQ multiplex PCR using 35 Vbeta forward primers and 13 Jbeta reverse primers was used to amplify TCRbeta CDR3 regions. In humans, TCRbeta sequencing was performed on scalp tissue and on sorted CD4+ and CD8+ peripheral blood T cells from healthy controls and from patients with patchy or totalis/universalis alopecia areata. Scalp clonality was compared among normal scalp (n=4), patchy alopecia areata scalp (n=8), and alopecia totalis/universalis scalp (n=8). Study-wide findings and limitations: Resident alphabeta T cells in normal human skin are also sequenced, complicating scalp TCR repertoire analysis, unlike mouse skin dominated by gammadelta T cells. TCR sequences shared between patients were less clear than in mice, possibly partly because of HLA diversity in the patient population. Compared with normal scalp, lesional scalp, particularly in alopecia totalis/universalis, had higher clonality and more expanded CD8+ clones, which suggests antigenic drive.

On this clone itself: Its binding antigen is unknown. Per-base quality was not reported, and no clone a single base away is much larger than it.

Library construction relied on the immunoSEQ multiplex PCR assay. To provide template for TCR sequencing, every sample had RNA extracted and reverse transcribed into cDNA. First-strand cDNA was synthesized using SuperScript III with a 2:1 mix of oligo-dT and random hexamers. Amplification bias was assessed with a synthetic immune receptor repertoire, and residual bias was removed computationally. Per the source publication's procedure: After raw reads were preprocessed to remove errors, the CDR3 was defined following IMGT conventions as running from the conserved cysteine to phenylalanine. Clonality was calculated as 1 minus Shannon entropy normalized by log2 of the number of productive unique TCRs. Whether each scalp clone was CD4 or CD8 was inferred by checking scalp TCRbeta sequences against the CD4 and CD8 repertoires from sorted blood. Not all clones reach the TCRdb copy of this immuneACCESS table, which keeps in-frame sequences only. Checked studies attribute under half of the gap to unresolved V genes and leave the rest unexplained. V and J calls and clone size are as listed in that table; D and trimming were resolved from the DNA. The sample table shows some 51,000 clones, and 96% are seen once. Roughly 25% of the sample goes to the ten largest clones.

Its CDR3 holds 18 amino acids, cysteine through phenylalanine. Just CDR3 DNA is preserved here, 54 bases in frame from base 1. From the germline V gene, CDR1 is SGHAT and CDR2 is FQNNGV. Relative to germline, V is 1 base shorter and J is 5 bases shorter, with 22 bases between their ends. The time point label on this specimen signifies: baseline before oral tofacitinib. Peripheral blood and lesional scalp punch biopsies were obtained from patients with alopecia areata. PBMCs were isolated by density centrifugation and stained for CD3, CD4 and CD8, after which CD4+ and CD8+ T cells were sorted on a FACSAria.

The sequencing used CD8+ T cells sorted from blood, collected at week 0. The sequence is built from TRBV11-2 and TRBJ2-3, and the D gene may be TRBD1, 6 bases matching. The sequence was collected from a human donor with alopecia areata. The DNA sequence is as follows: TGTGCCAGCAGCTTAGTGTTCGCAAGGTTTGGGGGCGGAGATACGCAGTATTTT. Translated, it reads CASSLVFARFGGGDTQYF.